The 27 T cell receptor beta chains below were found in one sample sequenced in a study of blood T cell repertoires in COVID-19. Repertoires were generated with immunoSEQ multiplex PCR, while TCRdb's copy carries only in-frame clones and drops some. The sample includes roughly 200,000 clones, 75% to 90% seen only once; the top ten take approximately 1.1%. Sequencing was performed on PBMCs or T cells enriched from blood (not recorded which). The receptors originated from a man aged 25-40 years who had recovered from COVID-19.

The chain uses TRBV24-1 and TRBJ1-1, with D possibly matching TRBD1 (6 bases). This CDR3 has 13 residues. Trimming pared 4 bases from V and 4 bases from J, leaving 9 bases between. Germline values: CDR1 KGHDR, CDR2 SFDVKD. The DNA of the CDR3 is TGTGCCACCAGTGACACAGGGCCCACTGAAGCTTTCTTT. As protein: CATSDTGPTEAFF.

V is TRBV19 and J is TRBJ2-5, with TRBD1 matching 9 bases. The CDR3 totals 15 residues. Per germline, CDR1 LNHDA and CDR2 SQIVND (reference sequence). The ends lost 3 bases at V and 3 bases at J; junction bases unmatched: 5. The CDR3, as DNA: TGTGCCAGTAGTATCCCCACAGGGGGCGAAGAGACCCAGTACTTC. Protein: CASSIPTGGEETQYF.

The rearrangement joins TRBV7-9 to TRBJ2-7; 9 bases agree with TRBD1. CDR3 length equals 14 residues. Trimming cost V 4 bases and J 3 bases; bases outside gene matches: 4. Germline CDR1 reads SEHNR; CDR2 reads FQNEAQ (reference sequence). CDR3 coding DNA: TGTGCCAGCAGCTCATACAGGGGGCGCTACGAGCAGTACTTC. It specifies CASSSYRGRYEQYF.

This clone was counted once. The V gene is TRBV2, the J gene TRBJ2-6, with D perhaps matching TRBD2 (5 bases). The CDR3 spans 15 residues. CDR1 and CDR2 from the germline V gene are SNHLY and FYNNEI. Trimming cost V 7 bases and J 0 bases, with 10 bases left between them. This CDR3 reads CASTEGLSGANVLTF. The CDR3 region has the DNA TGTGCCAGCACCGAGGGTCTCTCTGGGGCCAACGTCCTGACTTTC.

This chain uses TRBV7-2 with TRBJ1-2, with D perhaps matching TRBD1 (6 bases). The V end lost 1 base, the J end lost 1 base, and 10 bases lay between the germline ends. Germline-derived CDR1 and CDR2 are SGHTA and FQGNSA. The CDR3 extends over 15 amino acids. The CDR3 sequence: CASSLDRAINYGYTF. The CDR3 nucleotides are TGTGCCAGCAGCTTAGACAGGGCTATTAACTATGGCTACACCTTC.

CDR3 nucleotide sequence: TGCGCCAGCAGCCGAGACTCGAGCTCCTACAATGAGCAGTTCTTC. Protein product: CASSRDSSSYNEQFF. This chain joins TRBV4-3 and TRBJ2-1; D uncertain. Looked up from germline, CDR1 is LGHNA and CDR2 is YSLEER. This CDR3 region has 15 residues. Deletions cut 4 bases from V and 0 bases from J, with 10 bases between.

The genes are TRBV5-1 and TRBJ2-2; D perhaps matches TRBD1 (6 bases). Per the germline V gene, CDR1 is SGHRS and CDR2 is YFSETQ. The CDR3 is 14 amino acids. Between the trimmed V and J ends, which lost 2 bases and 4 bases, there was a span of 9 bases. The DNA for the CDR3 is TGCGCCAGCAGCTTCTTACAGGGCACCGGGGAGCTGTTTTTT. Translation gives CASSFLQGTGELFF. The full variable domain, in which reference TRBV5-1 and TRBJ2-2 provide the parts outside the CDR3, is KAGVTQTPRYLIKTRGQQVTLSCSPISGHRSVSWYQQTPGQGLQFLFEYFSETQRNKGNFPGRFSGRQFSNSRSEMNVSTLELGDSALYLCASSFLQGTGELFFGEGSRLTVL.

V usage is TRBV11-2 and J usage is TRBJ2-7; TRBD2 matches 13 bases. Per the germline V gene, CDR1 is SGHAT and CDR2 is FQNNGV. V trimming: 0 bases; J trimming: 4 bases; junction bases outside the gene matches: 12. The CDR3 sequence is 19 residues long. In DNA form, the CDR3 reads TGTGCCAGCAGCTTAGATCGGGGACTAGCGGGATACCCACCTTACGAGCAGTACTTC. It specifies CASSLDRGLAGYPPYEQYF.

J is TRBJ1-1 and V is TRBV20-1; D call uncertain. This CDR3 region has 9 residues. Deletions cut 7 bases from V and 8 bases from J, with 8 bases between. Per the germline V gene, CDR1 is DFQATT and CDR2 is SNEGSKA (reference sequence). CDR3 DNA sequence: TGCAGTGTACCGGAGGAAGCTTTCTTT. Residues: CSVPEEAFF.

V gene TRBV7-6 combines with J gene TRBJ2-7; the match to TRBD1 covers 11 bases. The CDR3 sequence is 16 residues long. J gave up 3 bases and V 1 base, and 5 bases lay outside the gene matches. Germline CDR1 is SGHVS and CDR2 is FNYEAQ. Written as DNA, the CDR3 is TGTGCCAGCAGCTTAGTCTCGGGGACAGGGGGCTACGAGCAGTACTTC. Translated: CASSLVSGTGGYEQYF.

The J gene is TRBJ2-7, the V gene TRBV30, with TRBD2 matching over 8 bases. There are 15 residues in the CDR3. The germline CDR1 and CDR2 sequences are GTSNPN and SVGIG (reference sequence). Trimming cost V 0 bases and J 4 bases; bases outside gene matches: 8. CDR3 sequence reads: CAWSVRAGVGYEQYF. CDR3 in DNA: TGTGCCTGGAGTGTACGAGCGGGGGTCGGATACGAGCAGTACTTC.

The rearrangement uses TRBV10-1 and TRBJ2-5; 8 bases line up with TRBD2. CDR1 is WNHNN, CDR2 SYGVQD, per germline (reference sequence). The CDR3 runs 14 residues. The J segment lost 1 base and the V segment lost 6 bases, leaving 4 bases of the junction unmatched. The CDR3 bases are TGCGCCAGCAGCTTAGCGGGGATCCAAGAGACCCAGTACTTC. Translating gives CASSLAGIQETQYF.

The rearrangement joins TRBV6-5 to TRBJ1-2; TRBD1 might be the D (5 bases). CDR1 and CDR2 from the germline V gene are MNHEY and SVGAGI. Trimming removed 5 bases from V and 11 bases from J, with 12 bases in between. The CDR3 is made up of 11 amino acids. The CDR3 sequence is CASSTTGVYTF. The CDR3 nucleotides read TGTGCCAGCAGTACCACAGGAGTTTACACCTTC.

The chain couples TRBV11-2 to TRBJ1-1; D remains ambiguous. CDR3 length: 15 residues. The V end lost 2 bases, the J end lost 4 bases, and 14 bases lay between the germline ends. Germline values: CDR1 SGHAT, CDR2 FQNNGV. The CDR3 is CASSLLSLGSTEAFF. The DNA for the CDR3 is TGTGCCAGCAGCTTATTGTCGTTGGGGAGCACTGAAGCTTTCTTT.

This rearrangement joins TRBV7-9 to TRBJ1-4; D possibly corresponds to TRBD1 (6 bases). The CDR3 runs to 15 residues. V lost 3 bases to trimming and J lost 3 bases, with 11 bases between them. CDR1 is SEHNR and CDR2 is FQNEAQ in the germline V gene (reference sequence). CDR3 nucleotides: TGTGCCAGCAGCTTTGGGGGGGCTCCTAATGAAAAACTGTTTTTT. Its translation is CASSFGGAPNEKLFF.

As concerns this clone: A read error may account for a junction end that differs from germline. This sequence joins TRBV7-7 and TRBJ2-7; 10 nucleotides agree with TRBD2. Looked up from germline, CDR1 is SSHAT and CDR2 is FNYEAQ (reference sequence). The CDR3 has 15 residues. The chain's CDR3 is CASSLITSGIYEQYF. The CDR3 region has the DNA TGTGCTAGCAGCTTAATAACTAGCGGGATCTACGAGCAGTACTTC.

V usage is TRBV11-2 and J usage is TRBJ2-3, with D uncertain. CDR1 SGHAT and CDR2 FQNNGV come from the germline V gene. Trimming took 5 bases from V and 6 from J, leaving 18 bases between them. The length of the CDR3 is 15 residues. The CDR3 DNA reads TGTGCCAGCAGCCGCCAGTCTTCGGGTATCGATACGCAGTATTTT. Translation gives CASSRQSSGIDTQYF.

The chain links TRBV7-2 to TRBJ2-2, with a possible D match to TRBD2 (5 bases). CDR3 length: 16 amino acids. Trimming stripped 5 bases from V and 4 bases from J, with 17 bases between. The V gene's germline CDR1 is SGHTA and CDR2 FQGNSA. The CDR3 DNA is TGTGCCAGCAGCAGAAAATCGCTAGCTACCACCGGGGAGCTGTTTTTT. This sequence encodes CASSRKSLATTGELFF.

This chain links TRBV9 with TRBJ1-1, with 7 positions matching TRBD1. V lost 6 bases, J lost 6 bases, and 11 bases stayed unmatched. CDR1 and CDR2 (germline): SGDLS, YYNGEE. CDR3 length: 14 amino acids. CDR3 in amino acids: CASTPDGGGSEAFF. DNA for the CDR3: TGTGCCAGCACCCCGGACGGAGGGGGCTCTGAAGCTTTCTTT.

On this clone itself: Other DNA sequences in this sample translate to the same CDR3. This chain's CDR3 is CASSHLAGVTGELFF. In DNA, the CDR3 is TGCGCCAGCAGCCATTTAGCGGGAGTGACCGGGGAGCTGTTTTTT. The chain links TRBV4-1 to TRBJ2-2, with 9 positions matching TRBD2. The CDR3 extends over 15 amino acids. Losses at the gene ends were 3 bases for V and 5 bases for J; bases not matched to a gene: 4. Germline lookup yields CDR1 MGHRA and CDR2 YSYEKL.

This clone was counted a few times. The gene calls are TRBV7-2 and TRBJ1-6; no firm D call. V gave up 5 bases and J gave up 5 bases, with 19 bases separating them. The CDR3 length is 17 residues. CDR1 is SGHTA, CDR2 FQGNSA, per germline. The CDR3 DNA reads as TGTGCCAGCAGCCCCAAGAGCGGTTCAGATCATAATTCACCCCTCCACTTT. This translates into CASSPKSGSDHNSPLHF.

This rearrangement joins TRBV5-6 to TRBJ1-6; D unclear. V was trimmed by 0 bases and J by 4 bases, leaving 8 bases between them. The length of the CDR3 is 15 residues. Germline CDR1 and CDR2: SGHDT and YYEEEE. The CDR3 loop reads CASSLAEPYNSPLHF. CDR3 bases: TGTGCCAGCAGCTTGGCGGAGCCTTATAATTCACCCCTCCACTTT.

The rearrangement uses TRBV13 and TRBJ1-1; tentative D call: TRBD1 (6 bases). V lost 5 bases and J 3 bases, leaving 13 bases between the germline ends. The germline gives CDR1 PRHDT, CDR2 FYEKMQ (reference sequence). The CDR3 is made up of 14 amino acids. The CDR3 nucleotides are TGTGCCAGCAGCCCACAGGGTCGGGACACTGAAGCTTTCTTT. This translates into CASSPQGRDTEAFF.

In nucleotides, the CDR3 is TGTGCCAGCAGTTACTCTGACAGGGTTGGCTACACCTTC. Its translation is CASSYSDRVGYTF. V and J are TRBV6-5 and TRBJ1-2; TRBD1 matches at 7 bases. This CDR3 has 13 residues. Germline V CDR1 and CDR2: MNHEY, SVGAGI. J gave up 7 bases and V 0 bases, and 2 bases lay outside the gene matches.

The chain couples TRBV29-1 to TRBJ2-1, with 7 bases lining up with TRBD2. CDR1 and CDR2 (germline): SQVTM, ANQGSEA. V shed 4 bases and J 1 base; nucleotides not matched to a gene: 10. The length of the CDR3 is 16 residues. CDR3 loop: CSVAISGGGSYNEQFF. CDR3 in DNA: TGCAGCGTTGCTATTTCAGGCGGGGGTTCCTACAATGAGCAGTTCTTC.

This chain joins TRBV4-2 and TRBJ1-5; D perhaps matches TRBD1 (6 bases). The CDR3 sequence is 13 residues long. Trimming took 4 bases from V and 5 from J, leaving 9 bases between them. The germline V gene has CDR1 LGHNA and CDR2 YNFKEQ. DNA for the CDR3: TGTGCCAGCAGCCCCAAGGGGGATCAGCCCCAGCATTTT. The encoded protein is CASSPKGDQPQHF.

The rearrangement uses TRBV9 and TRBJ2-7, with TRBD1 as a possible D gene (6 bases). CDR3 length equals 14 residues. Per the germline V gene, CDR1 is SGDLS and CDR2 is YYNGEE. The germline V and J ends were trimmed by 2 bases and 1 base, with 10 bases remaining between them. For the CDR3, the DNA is TGTGCCAGCAGCGTGGACAGTACTTCCTACGAGCAGTACTTC. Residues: CASSVDSTSYEQYF.